Below are 16 T cell receptor beta chains sequenced from a single sample in a study of Graves' ophthalmopathy and Graves' hyperthyroidism. TCR beta CDR3 regions were amplified from RNA transcripts. Investigators did first-round RT-PCR with HTBI primers, then second-round multiplex PCR. TCRdb re-derived calls from the multiplex PCR reads in MiXCR, one entry per CDR3 protein. Among around 520,000 distinct CDR3 sequences listed, less than 40% were seen once. The sequenced material came from peripheral blood or thyroid tissue (not recorded which). Receptors were obtained from an adult man with Graves' hyperthyroidism.

The chain recombines TRBV29-1 with TRBJ2-3; 8 nucleotides agree with TRBD2. Trimming at V came to 0 bases and at J to 0 bases, leaving 5 bases not matched to a gene. Germline-derived CDR1 and CDR2 are SQVTM and ANQGSEA. The CDR3 sequence is 16 residues long. The CDR3 DNA is TGCAGCGTTGAAGAACCAACTAGCGGAAGCACAGATACGCAGTATTTT. Translated: CSVEEPTSGSTDTQYF.

This clonotype was recorded a few times. This rearrangement joins TRBV7-8 to TRBJ2-6; 8 bases align to TRBD1. The V segment lost 4 bases and the J segment 0 bases; nucleotides outside the gene matches: 14. The CDR3 covers 20 residues. Germline V gene data show CDR1 as SGHVS and CDR2 as FQNEAQ. CDR3 in amino acids: CASSSFRTGKGNSGANVLTF. The CDR3 bases are TGTGCCAGCAGCTCATTTCGGACAGGGAAGGGGAACTCTGGGGCCAACGTCCTGACTTTC.

Worth noting for this clonotype: A junction end diverges from the germline sequence, so it may reflect a read error. J is TRBJ1-6 and V is TRBV5-1; D not certain. Germline CDR1 and CDR2: SGHRS and YFSETQ. CDR3 size: 17 residues. The CDR3 nucleotides read TGTGCCAGCAGCCTTGGGGAAGCTAGCTCCTATAATTCACCCCTCCACTTT. It translates to CASSLGEASSYNSPLHF. Using reference TRBV5-1 and TRBJ1-6 for the parts outside the CDR3, the full variable domain is KAGVTQTPRYLIKTRGQQVTLSCSPISGHRSVSWYQQTPGQGLQFLFEYFSETQRNKGNFPGRFSGRQFSNSRSEMNVSTLELGDSALYLCASSLGEASSYNSPLHFGNGTRLTVT.

In its sample, this clonotype was seen many times. V gene TRBV4-1 combines with J gene TRBJ1-5; D gene uncertain. V was cut by 1 base and J by 0 bases, with 7 bases left in between. This CDR3 is 15 amino acids long. Germline assignment: CDR1 MGHRA and CDR2 YSYEKL. CDR3 DNA: TGCGCCAGCAGCCAAGTACACCTTAGCAATCAGCCCCAGCATTTT. Residues: CASSQVHLSNQPQHF.

This clonotype was counted many times. The chain links TRBV11-2 to TRBJ2-7; no clear D. The V end was cut by 0 bases, the J end by 3 bases, with 12 bases between. Germline CDR1 reads SGHAT; CDR2 reads FQNNGV. There are 15 residues in the CDR3. The CDR3 loop reads CASSLELQAYYEQYF. In DNA form, the CDR3 reads TGTGCCAGCAGCTTAGAGTTGCAGGCTTACTACGAGCAGTACTTC.

Many counts were recorded for this clonotype. The rearrangement uses TRBV20-1 and TRBJ2-7; D perhaps matches TRBD1 (6 bases). This CDR3 is built from 12 residues. Trimming took 8 bases from V and 6 from J, leaving 17 bases between them. CDR1 DFQATT and CDR2 SNEGSKA come from the germline V gene (reference sequence). The CDR3 sequence is CSWGPDFGEQYF. CDR3 nucleotides: TGCAGTTGGGGGCCAGACTTCGGCGAGCAGTACTTC.

The V call is TRBV3-1, the J call TRBJ1-6, with 8 positions matching TRBD1. The CDR3 is 15 amino acids. The V and J ends lost 3 bases and 10 bases, in that order; junction bases with no gene match: 8. Germline-derived CDR1 and CDR2 are LGHDT and YNNKEL (reference sequence). The CDR3 region has the DNA TGTGCCAGCAGCCAGTGGGACAGGCGACACTCACCCCTCCACTTT. This codes for CASSQWDRRHSPLHF.

There are many counts of this clonotype. CDR3 DNA sequence: TGTGCCAGCAGCCCCATTTCTGGAAACACCATATATTTT. Translated, it gives CASSPISGNTIYF. The V gene is TRBV7-2, the J gene TRBJ1-3; D is unresolved. This CDR3 has 13 residues. Germline V gene lookup returns CDR1 SGHTA and CDR2 FQGNSA. The V end was cut by 5 bases, the J end by 1 base, with 6 bases between.

Notes on this clonotype: A much larger clone differs by one base, so this may be a read error. The chain uses TRBV11-2 and TRBJ2-7, with D perhaps assigned TRBD1 or TRBD2 (5 bases each). The CDR3 has 15 residues. From germline, CDR1 is SGHAT and CDR2 FQNNGV. Deletions cut 1 base from V and 2 bases from J, with 12 bases between. The CDR3 here is CASSLGDGKTYEQYF. In DNA, the CDR3 is TGTGCCAGCAGCTTAGGGGACGGGAAGACCTACGAGCAGTACTTC.

This sequence joins TRBV28 and TRBJ1-3; 10 nucleotides match TRBD1. The V gene's germline CDR1 is MDHEN and CDR2 SYDVKM. The CDR3 is 16 amino acids. With V trimmed by 5 bases and J by 3 bases, 7 bases remained unmatched. In DNA, the CDR3 is TGTGCCAGCAGTCTCCGACAGGGGGCACTTGGAAACACCATATATTTT. Protein product: CASSLRQGALGNTIYF.

This clonotype was counted at least ten times. The chain couples TRBV20-1 to TRBJ2-7; unclear D gene. Trimming took 4 bases from V and 3 from J, leaving 16 bases between them. The germline gives CDR1 DFQATT, CDR2 SNEGSKA (reference sequence). The CDR3 contains 14 residues. CDR3 sequence reads: CSAISGPTVYEQYF. The CDR3 nucleotides read TGCAGTGCTATCTCCGGGCCCACCGTCTACGAGCAGTACTTC.

The rearrangement joins TRBV4-1 to TRBJ1-1; unclear D gene. This CDR3 comprises 14 residues. Trimming took 2 bases from V and 1 from J, leaving 8 bases between them. Germline values: CDR1 MGHRA, CDR2 YSYEKL. In DNA form, the CDR3 reads TGCGCCAGCAGCCAATGGAGGGAGAACACTGAAGCTTTCTTT. This gives the protein CASSQWRENTEAFF.

This clonotype was seen repeatedly, ten times or more. The rearrangement links TRBV19 to TRBJ1-1; 9 nucleotides align to TRBD1. Germline V lookup: CDR1 LNHDA, CDR2 SQIVND (reference sequence). With 6 bases clipped from V and 0 bases from J, the junction kept 20 bases outside the gene matches. This CDR3 contains 20 residues. The CDR3 loop reads CASRPTGTGTLRRMNTEAFF. Here the CDR3 DNA reads TGTGCCAGTAGGCCTACCGGGACAGGGACCCTTCGGAGAATGAACACTGAAGCTTTCTTT.

The rearrangement uses TRBV19 and TRBJ2-7, with D perhaps matching TRBD2 (5 bases). The germline V gene encodes CDR1 LNHDA and CDR2 SQIVND (reference sequence). CDR3 length equals 14 residues. Trimming pared 9 bases from V and 2 bases from J, leaving 17 bases between. For the CDR3, the DNA is TGTGCCAGCAGCATGGACTTCGGGACCTACGAGCAGTACTTC. Amino acids: CASSMDFGTYEQYF.

V is TRBV7-3 and J is TRBJ2-2; D might be TRBD1 or TRBD2, each matching 5 bases. V was cut by 3 bases and J by 7 bases, with 12 bases left in between. CDR1 is SGHTA, CDR2 FQGTGA, per germline. The length of the CDR3 is 14 residues. CDR3 nucleotides: TGTGCCAGCAGCTTTAGTAGGGACGGCGGGGAGCTGTTTTTT. Translation gives CASSFSRDGGELFF.

The rearrangement joins TRBV7-2 to TRBJ2-7, with 9 bases matching TRBD1. The DNA end favors TRBJ2-1, so the J call may be wrong. The CDR3 consists of 14 residues. The germline gives CDR1 SGHTA, CDR2 FQGNSA. CDR3 bases: TGTGCCAGCAGCTTAGGATTCGGGGGACAGGGGCAGTTCTTC. It encodes CASSLGFGGQGQFF.